Below are 8 T cell receptor beta chains sequenced from a single sample in a study of blood T cell repertoires in COVID-19. Clones were sequenced by immunoSEQ multiplex PCR, and TCRdb holds only the in-frame ones, with some missing. There are some 320,000 clones in the sample; roughly 86% occur only once, and roughly 2.9% lies in the top ten. Sequencing was carried out using PBMCs or T cells enriched from blood (not recorded which). Receptors were obtained from a woman between 45 and 65 years old who had been exposed to COVID-19.

The chain links TRBV5-1 to TRBJ2-7, with 10 bases identical to TRBD1. Germline V CDR1 and CDR2: SGHRS, YFSETQ. V lost 4 bases and J lost 4; bases outside the gene matches: 5. The CDR3 consists of 14 residues. This chain's CDR3 is CASSTTGGGYEQYF. DNA of the CDR3: TGCGCCAGCAGCACGACAGGGGGCGGATACGAGCAGTACTTC. Drawing the rest from reference TRBV5-1 and TRBJ2-7, the complete variable domain is KAGVTQTPRYLIKTRGQQVTLSCSPISGHRSVSWYQQTPGQGLQFLFEYFSETQRNKGNFPGRFSGRQFSNSRSEMNVSTLELGDSALYLCASSTTGGGYEQYFGPGTRLTVT.

The CDR3 DNA reads TGCGCCAGCAGCCCAACCCTTGGTACAGGGACCTTGGCGCAGTACTTC. Translating gives CASSPTLGTGTLAQYF. The chain links TRBV5-1 to TRBJ2-7, with D maybe TRBD1 (6 bases). Germline V gene sequence: CDR1 SGHRS, CDR2 YFSETQ. The CDR3 is 16 amino acids. V gave up 4 bases and J gave up 9 bases, with 26 bases separating them.

The chain couples TRBV2 to TRBJ1-3; weak D call: TRBD1 (6 bases). The CDR3 contains 15 residues. Germline V lookup: CDR1 SNHLY, CDR2 FYNNEI. The V end lost 7 bases, the J end lost 1 base, and 14 bases lay between the germline ends. The CDR3 loop is CASTGQIASGNTIYF. In DNA form, the CDR3 reads TGTGCCAGCACCGGACAGATAGCTTCTGGAAACACCATATATTTT.

This chain uses TRBV3-1 (or the pseudogene TRBV3-2) with TRBJ1-6, with 10 bases that match TRBD1. The V gene end was trimmed by 5 bases and the J gene end by 9 bases; junction bases not matched to a gene: 4. Germline V lookup: CDR1 LGHDT, CDR2 YNNKEL (reference sequence). The CDR3 is 14 residues long. The DNA of the CDR3 is TGTGCCAGCAGCGCCCGGGACAGGGGTTCACCCCTCCACTTT. Protein sequence: CASSARDRGSPLHF.

This CDR3 reads CASSHRDNKEMNTEAFF. The CDR3 nucleotides read TGTGCCAGCAGCCATCGGGACAACAAGGAGATGAACACTGAAGCTTTCTTT. The chain joins TRBV21-1 to TRBJ1-1; the table names TRBD1, a call not compared with the DNA. TRBV21-1 is a pseudogene. The CDR3 is made up of 17 amino acids.

The chain carries TRBV4-1 and TRBJ2-7, with D maybe TRBD2 (6 bases). CDR1 and CDR2 (germline): MGHRA, YSYEKL. The CDR3 covers 18 residues. V lost 0 bases and J 2 bases, leaving 20 bases between the germline ends. CDR3 in amino acids: CASSQDEGWRDGTYEQYF. The CDR3 DNA reads TGCGCCAGCAGCCAAGATGAGGGGTGGAGGGACGGAACCTACGAGCAGTACTTC.

The chain joins TRBV11-2 to TRBJ2-4, with 7 positions matching TRBD2. Germline CDR1 and CDR2: SGHAT and FQNNGV. The CDR3 extends over 17 amino acids. V lost 4 bases, J lost 3 bases, and 12 bases stayed unmatched. The CDR3 DNA sequence: TGTGCCAGCAGCTCCTCGGGGGGACCGCCACGCAAAAACATTCAGTACTTC. Amino acid sequence: CASSSSGGPPRKNIQYF.

This sequence joins TRBV30 and TRBJ1-5, with TRBD1 matching over 7 bases. CDR3 size: 14 residues. Germline CDR1 GTSNPN, CDR2 SVGIG (reference sequence). Trimming took 1 base from V and 4 from J; bases not matched to a gene: 4. CDR3 sequence (DNA): TGTGCCTGGAGTGGGGACAGCCGAAATCAGCCCCAGCATTTT. It yields the protein CAWSGDSRNQPQHF.